The clone carrying this TCR beta chain was counted only a few times. These data are taken from a study of blood T cell repertoires in COVID-19. Per the authors' pipeline: Reference gene primers were amplified, and this amplification served to estimate nucleated cell counts. The data were produced by immunoSEQ multiplex PCR, yet TCRdb's version contains in-frame clones alone and is incomplete. V, J and clone size are those of that table, while D and trimming were read from the DNA. This sample has about 310,000 clones, with roughly 85% found just once. Those designated as exposed participants met a COVID-19 case within 2 weeks before study entry. Germline-derived CDR1 and CDR2 are MDHEN and SYDVKM. Trimming removed 3 bases at V and 6 bases at J, with 14 bases between. The CDR3 runs 15 residues.

The TCR originated in a woman aged 25-40 years who had been exposed to COVID-19. The rearrangement joins TRBV28 to TRBJ2-2; tentative D call: TRBD2 (7 bases). The sequenced sample consisted of PBMCs or T cells enriched from blood (not recorded which). The CDR3 DNA follows: TGTGCCAGCAGTTTCGTAGGGGGGGGAGCCGGGGAGCTGTTTTTT. Amino acids: CASSFVGGGAGELFF.